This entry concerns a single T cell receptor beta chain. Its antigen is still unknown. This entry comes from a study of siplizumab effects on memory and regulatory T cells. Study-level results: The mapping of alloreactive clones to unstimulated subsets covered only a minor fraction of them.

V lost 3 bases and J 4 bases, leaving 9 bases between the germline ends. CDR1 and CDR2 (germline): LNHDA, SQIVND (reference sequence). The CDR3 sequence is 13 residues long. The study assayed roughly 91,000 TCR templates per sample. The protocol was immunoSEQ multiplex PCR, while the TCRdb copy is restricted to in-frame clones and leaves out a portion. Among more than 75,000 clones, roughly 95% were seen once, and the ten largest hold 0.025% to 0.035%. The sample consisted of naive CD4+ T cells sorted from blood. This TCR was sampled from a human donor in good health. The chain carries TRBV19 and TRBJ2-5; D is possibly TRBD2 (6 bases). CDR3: CASSIPGVETQYF. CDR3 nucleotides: TGTGCCAGTAGTATTCCGGGGGTAGAGACCCAGTACTTC.